This T cell receptor (beta chain) comes out of a study of blood T cell repertoires in COVID-19. At the level of the study: Specimens from acute and convalescent COVID-19 originated in the United States, Italy and Spain. PBMCs, B-cell-depleted T cells, or T cells were the source of the cDNA or gDNA that made up the material.

Authors' methods: Using reference gene primer amplification, nucleated cell counts were estimated. Clones were sequenced by immunoSEQ multiplex PCR, and TCRdb holds only the in-frame ones, with some missing. V, J and clone size reflect that table, while D and trimming were determined from the DNA. Among 150,000 to 200,000 clones, 80% to 90% were seen once, and the ten largest hold 8% to 10%. The CDR3 covers 16 residues. V dropped 2 bases and J dropped 1; count of bases not matched to a gene: 3. Germline V gives CDR1 MNHEY, CDR2 SVGAGI. Sequencing input: peripheral blood. This TCR was recovered from a man over 45 with active or convalescent COVID-19. The J gene is TRBJ2-5, the V gene TRBV6-5, with 11 bases aligning to TRBD2. The CDR3 sequence: CASSYGLAGSQETQYF. The CDR3 DNA is TGTGCCAGCAGTTACGGACTAGCGGGTTCCCAAGAGACCCAGTACTTC.